The 16 T cell receptor beta chains listed next were all sequenced from one sample in a study of CD8+CD57+ T cells in acquired aplastic anemia. Genomic DNA, the template, was used for profiling of the TCR beta VDJ and CDR3. TCRdb used MiXCR to reprocess the reads, holding one entry per CDR3 protein. The sample holds some 42,000 distinct CDR3 sequences, roughly 65% seen once. The specimen sequenced was sorted CD4+, CD8+, or CD8+CD57+ T cells (not recorded which) from PBMCs. All receptors derive from a human donor in good health, serving as a control.

The chain joins TRBV7-2 to TRBJ1-2; D remains ambiguous. Germline V lookup: CDR1 SGHTA, CDR2 FQGNSA. The V end was cut by 4 bases, the J end by 4 bases, with 13 bases between. This CDR3 has 14 amino acids. The CDR3 sequence: CASSSRTGGYGYTF. The CDR3 coding sequence is TGTGCCAGCAGCTCCAGGACGGGTGGCTATGGCTACACCTTC.

The chain is built from TRBV19 and TRBJ1-1; D gene unclear. The V end lost 6 bases, the J end lost 2 bases, and 13 bases lay between the germline ends. The CDR3 extends over 14 amino acids. Germline CDR1 LNHDA, CDR2 SQIVND (reference sequence). The DNA for the CDR3 is TGTGCCAGTAGGGGCGGCCGCAGCAACACTGAAGCTTTCTTT. Translating gives CASRGGRSNTEAFF.

The chain uses TRBV5-1 and TRBJ1-3; maybe TRBD1 (6 bases). The CDR3 sequence is 20 residues long. Germline values: CDR1 SGHRS, CDR2 YFSETQ. V was clipped by 4 bases and J by 3 bases, with 29 bases between them. CDR3 DNA sequence: TGCGCCAGCAGCCCGGACAGCAGTTACTCAACCAAGTTAGATGGAAACACCATATATTTT. Translated: CASSPDSSYSTKLDGNTIYF.

This clonotype appeared a few times. Relative to the germline gene, one junction end is altered; a read error may explain this. CDR3 nucleotide sequence: TGTGCCAGCGGCCAAGACCCCAAGTTGGGAATCCGGGAGACCCAGTACTTC. Its translation: CASGQDPKLGIRETQYF. This chain links TRBV4-2 with TRBJ2-5; D is unclear. Per germline, CDR1 LGHNA and CDR2 YNFKEQ. The CDR3 runs 17 residues.

With regard to this clonotype: It is likely a read error, because the conserved phenylalanine at the end of the CDR3 is missing. The chain combines TRBV29-1 with TRBJ2-5, with D hard to call. V was cut by 0 bases and J by 4 bases, with 3 bases left in between. CDR3 size: 11 residues. CDR1 is SQVTM, CDR2 ANQGSEA, per germline. The CDR3 coding sequence is TGCAGCGTTGAAGATCGAGAGACCCAGTACCTC. Translated, it gives CSVEDRETQYL.

This clonotype was seen a few times. The chain carries TRBV25-1 and TRBJ2-3; the D call may be TRBD1 or TRBD2 (5 bases each). V was clipped by 1 base and J by 2 bases, with 10 bases between them. The CDR3 totals 15 residues. The germline V gene encodes CDR1 MGHDK and CDR2 SYGVNS. The CDR3 DNA reads as TGTGCCAGCAGTGAATCCGGGGCGCACACAGATACGCAGTATTTT. Amino acid sequence: CASSESGAHTDTQYF. Together with reference TRBV25-1 and TRBJ2-3, the CDR3 gives the full variable domain: EADIYQTPRYLVIGTGKKITLECSQTMGHDKMYWYQQDPGMELHLIHYSYGVNSTEKGDLSSESTVSRIRTEHFPLTLESARPSHTSQYLCASSESGAHTDTQYFGPGTRLTVL.

This clonotype rates as medium-sized. The chain recombines TRBV25-1 with TRBJ2-5; D is perhaps TRBD1 or TRBD2 (5 bases each). The V end lost 1 base, the J end lost 5 bases, and 8 bases lay between the germline ends. The CDR3 length is 13 residues. Germline CDR1 reads MGHDK; CDR2 reads SYGVNS. CDR3 in amino acids: CASSELGEETQYF. Written as DNA, the CDR3 is TGTGCCAGCAGTGAATTGGGGGAGGAGACCCAGTACTTC.

This clonotype was detected only once. V usage is TRBV15 and J usage is TRBJ1-2; D not resolved. Trimming removed 0 bases at V and 2 bases at J, with 10 bases between. Per the germline V gene, CDR1 is LNHNV and CDR2 is YYDKDF (reference sequence). CDR3 length equals 15 residues. The DNA for the CDR3 is TGTGCCACCAGCAGAGATAGTACGTTGAACTATGGCTACACCTTC. This encodes CATSRDSTLNYGYTF.

This sequence joins TRBV19 and TRBJ2-5; TRBD2 aligns across 9 bases. The CDR3 sequence is 14 residues long. Germline trimming cut 5 bases from V and 2 bases from J; bases unmatched to any gene: 3. Per germline, CDR1 LNHDA and CDR2 SQIVND (reference sequence). The CDR3 DNA reads TGTGCCAGTAGTTGGACTAGCGATCAAGAGACCCAGTACTTC. Translated: CASSWTSDQETQYF.

The chain recombines TRBV12-5 with TRBJ2-7, with unresolved D. Germline CDR1 is LGHNT and CDR2 is FRNRAP. The CDR3 consists of 13 residues. The ends were cut back, 2 bases at V and 5 bases at J, with 10 bases in the middle. The CDR3 loop is CASGLHFTDEQYF. The CDR3 DNA follows: TGTGCTAGTGGTTTGCACTTTACCGACGAGCAGTACTTC.

The chain recombines TRBV4-3 with TRBJ2-1; no reliable D call. The CDR3 consists of 15 residues. Deletions cut 1 base from V and 0 bases from J, with 7 bases between. From germline, CDR1 is LGHNA and CDR2 YSLEER. The DNA for the CDR3 is TGCGCCAGCAGCCAAGTCCCGGACTCCTACAATGAGCAGTTCTTC. It yields the protein CASSQVPDSYNEQFF.

This rearrangement joins TRBV11-1 to TRBJ2-2, with 8 bases fitting TRBD1. This CDR3 has 19 residues. Trimming removed 5 bases from V and 0 bases from J; junction bases left unmatched: 14. The germline CDR1 and CDR2 sequences are SGHAT and FQDESV (reference sequence). In DNA, the CDR3 is TGTGCCAGCAGCCCCGTGGACAGGGTTCCCATCGCGAACACCGGGGAGCTGTTTTTT. Translated: CASSPVDRVPIANTGELFF.

This clonotype is labeled medium-sized. The chain has TRBV29-1 and TRBJ2-1; TRBD1 matches 9 bases. The V gene's germline CDR1 is SQVTM and CDR2 ANQGSEA. V dropped 3 bases and J dropped 3; count of bases not matched to a gene: 12. The CDR3 totals 17 residues. Here the CDR3 reads CSVELGPRTGDYNEQFF. For the CDR3, the DNA is TGCAGCGTTGAGCTCGGGCCCCGGACAGGGGACTACAATGAGCAGTTCTTC.

In the case of this clonotype: It may be a read error: a sequence one base away is much more abundant. This chain links TRBV12-3 or TRBV12-4 with TRBJ1-3; D not resolved. The CDR3 runs to 12 residues. CDR3 DNA: TGTGTCAGCAGCGGGACTGGAAACACCATATATTTT. It translates to CVSSGTGNTIYF.

The chain couples TRBV24-1 to TRBJ2-7; 7 nucleotides match TRBD2. The CDR3 extends over 14 amino acids. V was pared by 5 bases and J by 0 bases, with 3 bases of the junction left unmatched. The germline V gene encodes CDR1 KGHDR and CDR2 SFDVKD. The CDR3 DNA reads TGTGCCACCAGTGTAGGCGGGAGCTCCTACGAGCAGTACTTC. Translation gives CATSVGGSSYEQYF.

The CDR3 here is CATSRTAGAGETQYF. The CDR3, as DNA: TGTGCCACCAGCAGGACCGCGGGAGCGGGAGAGACCCAGTACTTC. V and J are TRBV15 and TRBJ2-5, with 7 bases matching TRBD2. V trimming: 3 bases; J trimming: 4 bases; junction bases outside the gene matches: 8. The germline V gene has CDR1 LNHNV and CDR2 YYDKDF (reference sequence). This CDR3 is 15 amino acids long.